This T cell receptor (beta chain) came from a study of blood T cell repertoires in COVID-19. Clones were sequenced by immunoSEQ multiplex PCR, and TCRdb holds only the in-frame ones, with some missing. The data contain some 220,000 clones, approximately 85% of them singletons. This clonotype was sampled from a woman between 70 and 85 years old with COVID-19, enrolled during active disease. The sequencing sample was made of peripheral blood.

CDR3 in DNA: TGTGCCAGCCTGGGACTTTTGAACACTGAAGCTTTCTTT. Translating gives CASLGLLNTEAFF. V is TRBV19 and J is TRBJ1-1, with a possible D match to TRBD1 (5 bases). Germline V gene data show CDR1 as LNHDA and CDR2 as SQIVND (reference sequence). This CDR3 is built from 13 residues. V lost 9 bases and J lost 0, with 11 bases in between.